These T cell receptor beta chains were read from a single sample in a study of immune cell composition in non-small cell lung cancer. Only in-frame clones appear in the TCRdb table, and some are missing; sequencing was by immunoSEQ multiplex PCR. The sample consists of some 14,000 clones, over 70% of them appearing once. Sequenced input: lung tumor tissue. The origin of the receptors is a human donor with non-small cell lung cancer. Both conserved end residues are part of each CDR3. D genes are given only for firm matches. Not all rows give a size; the values are once, few, many and, for expanded clones, a class.

j_call,v_call,clone_size,d_call,cdr3_nt,cdr3_aa
TRBJ1-5,TRBV2,few,TRBD1,TGTGCCAGCAGTGGCCGGGACAGAGTTGAGCCCCAGCATTTT,CASSGRDRVEPQHF
TRBJ2-5,TRBV5-1,.,.,TGCGCCAGCAGGGCTAGTCCCAAAGAGACCCAGTACTTC,CASRASPKETQYF
TRBJ2-5,TRBV19,.,TRBD2,TGTGCCAGTAGTGGGACTATTCAAGAGACCCAGTACTTC,CASSGTIQETQYF
TRBJ2-1,TRBV5-1,.,TRBD1,TGCGCCAGCAGCTTAGGGGGACAGGCTCCTGGGATTTCCTACAATGAGCAGTTCTTC,CASSLGGQAPGISYNEQFF
TRBJ1-4,TRBV5-1,.,.,TGCGCCAGCAGCACCCGGGGGGCAACTAATGAAAAACTGTTTTTT,CASSTRGATNEKLFF
TRBJ1-1,TRBV18,.,.,TGTGCCAGCTCACCACCGGCAGGGGTAACTGAAGCTTTCTTT,CASSPPAGVTEAFF
TRBJ2-5,TRBV7-9,.,.,TGTGCCAGCAGCTTAGCGGGAGGCTCCCCGGCTTATGCGACCCAGTACTTC,CASSLAGGSPAYATQYF
TRBJ2-1,TRBV7-2,.,TRBD2,TGTGCCAGCAGCCGTAGCGGGAGTTCCTACAATGAGCAGTTCTTC,CASSRSGSSYNEQFF
TRBJ1-1,TRBV30,.,.,TGTGCCTGGGGGAGGACGAACACTGAAGCTTTCTTT,CAWGRTNTEAFF
TRBJ2-7,TRBV5-4,.,TRBD2,TGTGCCAGCAGCTTGGGAGCGGGAGGCCCCATTTTCGAGCAGTACTTC,CASSLGAGGPIFEQYF
TRBJ2-2,TRBV2,few,.,TGTGCCAGCATAGGGAGTCGCGGGGAGCTGTTTTTT,CASIGSRGELFF
TRBJ1-2,TRBV7-8,.,.,TGTGCCAGCAGCTCCACTATTAGATCGACGGCTAACTATGGCTACACCTTC,CASSSTIRSTANYGYTF
TRBJ2-2,TRBV5-1,.,TRBD1,TGCGCCAGCAGCTTAGGGACAGAAACCGGGGAGCTGTTTTTT,CASSLGTETGELFF
TRBJ1-2,TRBV6-1,.,.,TGTGCCAGCAGTTTTGGCAGTAGCTTGGGAGGCTACACCTTC,CASSFGSSLGGYTF
TRBJ2-5,TRBV7-9,.,TRBD2,TGTGCCAGCAGCCCCCGACCCGGGACTAGTACGGGGCAGTACTTC,CASSPRPGTSTGQYF
TRBJ2-3,TRBV10-1,.,TRBD1,TGCGCCAGCAGTAACACAGGGGGTTCAGATACGCAGTATTTT,CASSNTGGSDTQYF
TRBJ2-5,TRBV5-1,.,TRBD1,TGCGCCAGCAGCAGAAACAGGGGGGAGACCCAGTACTTC,CASSRNRGETQYF
TRBJ2-1,TRBV5-1,.,.,TGCGCCAGCAGCTTGATTGGAGGGGGGGGCTCGGGTGAGCAGTTCTTC,CASSLIGGGGSGEQFF
TRBJ1-5,TRBV6-5,few,.,TGTGCCAGCAGCTTCTCGGGGGAGAGATACCCCCAGCATTTT,CASSFSGERYPQHF
TRBJ2-1,TRBV7-2,.,.,TGTGCCAGCAGCTTCCGGGAGTGGTACAATGAGCAGTTCTTC,CASSFREWYNEQFF
TRBJ2-2,TRBV5-1,few,.,TGCGCCAGCCGTCGCCTAGGGGACACCGGGGAGCTGTTTTTT,CASRRLGDTGELFF
TRBJ2-5,TRBV15,.,TRBD2,TGTGCCACCAGCCCGGGACTAAATCGGGAGACCCAGTACTTC,CATSPGLNRETQYF
TRBJ2-3,TRBV11-2,.,TRBD1,TGTGCCAGCAGCCCGGGGACAGGGAGAAATACGCAGTATTTT,CASSPGTGRNTQYF
TRBJ2-1,TRBV7-2,.,.,TGTGCCAGCAGCTTAGACGCGGCCTACAATGAGCAGTTCTTC,CASSLDAAYNEQFF
TRBJ2-1,TRBV2,.,TRBD1,TGTGCCAGCAGAGGGACAGATCAGTACAATGAGCAGTTCTTC,CASRGTDQYNEQFF
TRBJ2-5,TRBV11-3,once,.,TGTGCCAGCAGCTTAGCCTCCCAGAGCCAGTACTTC,CASSLASQSQYF
TRBJ2-5,TRBV7-2,.,TRBD2,TGTGCCAGCAGCTTATTAACCGGGAGGGCTGGGGAGACCCAGTACTTC,CASSLLTGRAGETQYF
TRBJ2-1,TRBV10-1,few,.,TGCGCCAGCAGTGAGAGGGGCGGACTATCCTACAATGAGCAGTTCTTC,CASSERGGLSYNEQFF
TRBJ2-2,TRBV10-1,.,TRBD2,TGCGCCAGCAGTGAGTCTCGCGGGAGGAACACCGGGGAGCTGTTTTTT,CASSESRGRNTGELFF
TRBJ2-7,TRBV5-6,.,.,TGTGCCAGCAGCTTGGTGAAAACCTCCTACGAGCAGTACTTC,CASSLVKTSYEQYF
TRBJ1-4,TRBV30,.,.,TGTGCCTGGAGTAGGAAGGGAGGCGGAAATGAAAAACTGTTTTTT,CAWSRKGGGNEKLFF
TRBJ2-3,TRBV4-1,.,.,TGCGCCAGCAGCCAAGCCTCCGTTGGCGGGAGCACAGATACGCAGTATTTT,CASSQASVGGSTDTQYF
TRBJ2-1,TRBV28,.,TRBD2,TGTGCCAGCATTGTCTCGCGGGGTTCTAGCGGGACCACCCCCTACAATGAGCAGTTCTTC,CASIVSRGSSGTTPYNEQFF
TRBJ1-5,TRBV30,once,TRBD1,TGTGCCTGGAGGGACAGGGATCAATTGGGTCAGCCCCAGCATTTT,CAWRDRDQLGQPQHF
TRBJ2-6,TRBV10-3,.,.,TGTGCCATCAGTGAGTCTACCGTCTCTGGGGCCAACGTCCTGACTTTC,CAISESTVSGANVLTF
TRBJ1-1,TRBV2,few,TRBD1,TGTGCCAGCAGGGGGACAGGGACTGAAGCTTTCTTT,CASRGTGTEAFF
TRBJ2-1,TRBV7-3,.,TRBD2,TGTGCCAGCAGCCCCTATGCGGGAGATGGAGAGCAGTTCTTC,CASSPYAGDGEQFF
TRBJ2-1,TRBV29-1,once,TRBD2,TGCAGCTCTTCTGGCGGGAGGGGTCGTTGGGATGAGCAGTTCTTC,CSSSGGRGRWDEQFF
TRBJ2-7,TRBV28,.,TRBD2,TGTGCCAGCAGGCCTATAGCGGGGACCCTCTCCTACGAGCAGTACTTC,CASRPIAGTLSYEQYF
TRBJ1-5,TRBV2,few,.,TGTGCCAGCAGTGGTCGACAGTCCAATCAGCCCCAGCATTTT,CASSGRQSNQPQHF
TRBJ2-4,TRBV14,.,TRBD2,TGTGCCAGCAGCCAAGATTTTAGTGGGGGCGGGAGGATTCACTTC,CASSQDFSGGGRIHF
TRBJ2-1,TRBV9,.,TRBD2,TGTGCCAGCAGCATCGGGACTAGCGGGAGGGAGTTGTGGTCCTACAATGAGCAGTTCTTC,CASSIGTSGRELWSYNEQFF
TRBJ2-5,TRBV4-2,.,.,TGTGCCAGCAGCCAAGATAACATCGTCGGAGAGACCCAGTACTTC,CASSQDNIVGETQYF
TRBJ2-5,TRBV11-3,.,.,TGTGCCAGCAGCTTGGGCCTAGCAGGCGAGACCCAGTACTTC,CASSLGLAGETQYF
TRBJ1-6,TRBV5-1,once,TRBD1,TGCGCCAGCAGCTACCGACAGGGCTCACCCCTCCACTTT,CASSYRQGSPLHF
TRBJ2-1,TRBV2,.,TRBD2,TGTGCCAGCAGTGAAAGACTAGCGGGCAATGAGCAGTTCTTC,CASSERLAGNEQFF
TRBJ2-7,TRBV11-3,.,TRBD2,TGTGCCAGCGGCTCCGGGACTAGCGGACCTTTTACCTACGAGCAGTACTTC,CASGSGTSGPFTYEQYF
TRBJ2-7,TRBV5-1,.,.,TGCGCCAGCAGCTCGGCAGGGATAATCTACGAGCAGTACTTC,CASSSAGIIYEQYF
TRBJ2-2,TRBV6-1,.,.,TGTGCCAGCAGTGAGCTTGGGCGGGACACCGGGGAGCTGTTTTTT,CASSELGRDTGELFF
TRBJ2-3,TRBV6-5,.,.,TGTGCCAGCAGTCCATTAAGCACAGATACGCAGTATTTT,CASSPLSTDTQYF
TRBJ2-7,TRBV28,once,TRBD2,TGTGCCAGCAGCCTGGGACTAGCGGGAGACGGCTACGAGCAGTACTTC,CASSLGLAGDGYEQYF
TRBJ2-7,TRBV9,few,TRBD2,TGTGCCGGCCCGGCGGAAATAGCGGGACCGACCTACGAGCAGTACTTC,CAGPAEIAGPTYEQYF
TRBJ1-2,TRBV28,.,.,TGTGCCAGCAGCACAATCAACCGAGCAGGGAATGGCTACACCTTC,CASSTINRAGNGYTF
TRBJ1-5,TRBV28,.,.,TGTGCCAGCAGTCCCGCTGAGCGGGCGGAACAGCCCCAGCATTTT,CASSPAERAEQPQHF
TRBJ1-1,TRBV30,.,.,TGTGCCTGGGACCGGCAGGGGAACACTGAAGCTTTCTTT,CAWDRQGNTEAFF